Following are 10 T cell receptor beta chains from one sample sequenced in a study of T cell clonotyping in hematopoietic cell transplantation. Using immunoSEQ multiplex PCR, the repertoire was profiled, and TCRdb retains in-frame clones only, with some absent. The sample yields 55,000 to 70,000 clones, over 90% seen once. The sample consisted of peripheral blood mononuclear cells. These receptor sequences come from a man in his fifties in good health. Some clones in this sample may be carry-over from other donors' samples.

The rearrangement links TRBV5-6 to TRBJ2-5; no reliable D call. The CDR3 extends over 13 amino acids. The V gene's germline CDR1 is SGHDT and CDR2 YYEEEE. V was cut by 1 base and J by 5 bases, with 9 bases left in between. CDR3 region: CASSLRSRETQYF. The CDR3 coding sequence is TGTGCCAGCAGCTTGCGGAGTCGGGAGACCCAGTACTTC.

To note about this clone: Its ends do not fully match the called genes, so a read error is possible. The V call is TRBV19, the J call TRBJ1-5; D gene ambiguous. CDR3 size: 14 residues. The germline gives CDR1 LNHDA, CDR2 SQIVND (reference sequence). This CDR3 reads CASSPFGPPQTQHF. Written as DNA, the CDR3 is TGTGCCAGTAGCCCGTTCGGGCCTCCTCAGACCCAGCATTTT.

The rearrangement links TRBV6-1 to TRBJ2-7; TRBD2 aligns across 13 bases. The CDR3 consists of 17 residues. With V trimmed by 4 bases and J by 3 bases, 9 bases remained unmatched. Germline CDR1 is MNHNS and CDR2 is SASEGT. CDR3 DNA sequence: TGTGCCAGCAGTGTCGGACTAGCGGGAGCCTCTGTCTACGAGCAGTACTTC. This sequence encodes CASSVGLAGASVYEQYF.

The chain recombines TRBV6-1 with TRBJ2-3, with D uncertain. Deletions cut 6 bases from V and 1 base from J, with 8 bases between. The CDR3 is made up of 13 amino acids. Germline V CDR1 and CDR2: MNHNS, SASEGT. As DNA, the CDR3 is TGTGCCAGCAGGAAAAGGGGCACAGATACGCAGTATTTT. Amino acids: CASRKRGTDTQYF.

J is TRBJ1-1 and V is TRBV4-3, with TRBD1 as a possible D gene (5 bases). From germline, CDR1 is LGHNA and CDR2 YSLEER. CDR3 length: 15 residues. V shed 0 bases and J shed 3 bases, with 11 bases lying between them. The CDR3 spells CASSQDPRADTEAFF. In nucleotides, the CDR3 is TGCGCCAGCAGCCAAGATCCCAGGGCGGACACTGAAGCTTTCTTT.

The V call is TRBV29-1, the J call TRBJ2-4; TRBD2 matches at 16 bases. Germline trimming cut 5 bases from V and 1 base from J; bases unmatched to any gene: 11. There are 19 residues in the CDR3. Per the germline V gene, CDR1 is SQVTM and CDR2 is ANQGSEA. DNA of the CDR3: TGCAGCGTTCAATTGGGACTAGCGGGAGGGCAGAGCGCCAAAAACATTCAGTACTTC. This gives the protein CSVQLGLAGGQSAKNIQYF.

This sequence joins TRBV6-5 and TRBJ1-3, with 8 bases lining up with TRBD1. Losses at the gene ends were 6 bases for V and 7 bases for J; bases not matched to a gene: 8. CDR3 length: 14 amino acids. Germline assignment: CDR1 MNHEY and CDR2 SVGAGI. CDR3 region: CASSLDREGNTIYF. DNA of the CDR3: TGTGCCAGCAGCCTGGACAGGGAGGGGAACACCATATATTTT.

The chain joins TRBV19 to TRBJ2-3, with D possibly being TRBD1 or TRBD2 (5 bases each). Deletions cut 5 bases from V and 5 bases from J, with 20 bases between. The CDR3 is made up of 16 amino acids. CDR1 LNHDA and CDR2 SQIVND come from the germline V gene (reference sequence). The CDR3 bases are TGTGCCAGTAGTCGGTCCGGGACCCCCTTGGGAGATACGCAGTATTTT. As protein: CASSRSGTPLGDTQYF.

CDR3 region: CASSLEREYGYTF. CDR3 DNA: TGCGCCAGCAGCTTGGAGAGGGAGTATGGCTACACCTTC. This chain joins TRBV5-1 and TRBJ1-2; D is ambiguous. Trimming removed 0 bases at V and 5 bases at J, with 8 bases between. The CDR3 has 13 residues. CDR1 is SGHRS and CDR2 is YFSETQ in the germline V gene.

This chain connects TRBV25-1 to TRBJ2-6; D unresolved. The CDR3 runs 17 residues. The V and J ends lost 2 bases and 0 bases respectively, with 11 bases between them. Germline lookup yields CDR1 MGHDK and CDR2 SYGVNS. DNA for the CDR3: TGTGCCAGCAGTGAAGTATCAGGCGGCTCTGGGGCCAACGTCCTGACTTTC. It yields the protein CASSEVSGGSGANVLTF.